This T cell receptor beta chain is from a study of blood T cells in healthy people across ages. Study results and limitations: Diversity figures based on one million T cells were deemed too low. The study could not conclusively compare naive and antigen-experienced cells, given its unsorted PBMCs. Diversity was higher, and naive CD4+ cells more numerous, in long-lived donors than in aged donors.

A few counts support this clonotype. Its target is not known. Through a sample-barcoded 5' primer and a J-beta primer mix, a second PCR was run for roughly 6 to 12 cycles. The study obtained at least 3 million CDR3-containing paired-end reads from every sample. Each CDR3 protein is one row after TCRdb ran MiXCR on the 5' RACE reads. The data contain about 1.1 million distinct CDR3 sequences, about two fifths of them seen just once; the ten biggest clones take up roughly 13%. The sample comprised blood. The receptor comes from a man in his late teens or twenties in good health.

The CDR3 sequence is CSASNRGLANYGYTF. CDR3 bases: TGCAGTGCCTCCAACAGGGGATTAGCTAACTATGGCTACACCTTC. The chain uses TRBV20-1 and TRBJ1-2; 7 nucleotides align to TRBD1. V shed 6 bases, J shed 0 bases, and the junction held 10 bases outside the gene matches. This CDR3 region has 15 residues. Per germline, CDR1 DFQATT and CDR2 SNEGSKA (reference sequence).